This entry concerns a single TCR beta chain. The antigen is unknown. This sample stems from a study of T cell responses to AZD1222 COVID-19 vaccine. Study-level results: Donor demographics were predominantly white British with a female majority; clonal diversity may be underestimated. Targets within unmutated variant regions were reportedly found for nearly half of spike-specific TCRs.

The CDR3 runs 13 residues. Trimming took 2 bases from V and 3 from J, leaving 8 bases between them. Germline loops: CDR1 KGHSY, CDR2 FQNENV. Clones were read by immunoSEQ multiplex PCR, and TCRdb kept only the in-frame ones, dropping some. This sample has around 130,000 clones; 88% occur once, and the top ten carry around 5.3%. The material was peripheral blood, obtained 28 days after the second AZD1222 dose. This sequence was found in an adult who received the AZD1222 COVID-19 vaccine. The gene calls are TRBV16 and TRBJ2-7; D gene ambiguous. In DNA, the CDR3 is TGTGCCAGCAGCCAAGGACGATACTACGAGCAGTACTTC. As protein: CASSQGRYYEQYF.